The present TCR beta chain was sequenced within a study of shared clonotypes between healthy human individuals. The CD4+ fraction was divided into a CD45RA+ naive subset and a CD45RA-negative memory subset. The CDR3 runs to 15 residues. Germline CDR1 and CDR2: SGHTA and FQGNSA. The ends were cut back, 8 bases at V and 1 base at J, with 17 bases in the middle. The authors split each subset's genomic DNA evenly across several immunoSEQ plates. Profiling relied on immunoSEQ multiplex PCR, and the TCRdb table lists in-frame clones only, not all of them. The data contain roughly 2.4 million clones, approximately 96% of them singletons.

The origin of this receptor is a man aged 18 to 30 in good health. The sample was naive CD4+ T cells sorted from blood. Subset given: CD45RA+ positively selected. V gene TRBV7-2 combines with J gene TRBJ1-1, with D possibly TRBD1 on 6 matching bases. The CDR3 DNA follows: TGTGCCAGCGGGCGGACAGCGATAGGGAACACTGAAGCTTTCTTT. Protein product: CASGRTAIGNTEAFF.